Presented here are 30 T cell receptor beta chains from one specimen sequenced in a study of glioma-infiltrating T cells. Amplification of TCR alpha and beta CDR3 regions from RNA used iRepertoire nested multiplex PCR. TCRdb redid the calling of the multiplex PCR reads with MiXCR, one entry per CDR3 protein. Found here are 150,000 to 200,000 distinct CDR3 sequences, approximately 30% of them singletons; the top ten hold 20%. Sequenced sample: glioma tissue, nonneoplastic brain tissue, or PBMCs (not recorded which). Receptors originate from a human donor with low-grade glioma or glioblastoma, undergoing nonglioma brain surgery, or in good health (not recorded which).

This clonotype was detected many times. The chain joins TRBV25-1 to TRBJ1-5; weak D call: TRBD1 (5 bases). The germline CDR1 and CDR2 sequences are MGHDK and SYGVNS. The V end lost 1 base, the J end lost 1 base, and 11 bases lay between the germline ends. The length of the CDR3 is 16 residues. Here the CDR3 reads CASSEFDGGSNQPQHF. DNA of the CDR3: TGTGCCAGCAGTGAATTCGACGGGGGAAGCAATCAGCCCCAGCATTTT.

This clonotype was found many times. CDR3 in amino acids: CASILVVASSTDTQYF. In nucleotides, the CDR3 is TGTGCCAGCATCCTGGTGGTGGCCTCTAGCACAGATACGCAGTATTTT. The gene calls are TRBV2 and TRBJ2-3; D ambiguous. The CDR3 sequence is 16 residues long. The V gene lost 7 bases and the J gene lost 0 bases, with 17 bases spanning the gap. The V gene's germline CDR1 is SNHLY and CDR2 FYNNEI.

This clonotype was observed many times. The chain joins TRBV18 to TRBJ2-3, with D unclear. The CDR3 runs to 13 residues. Deletions cut 6 bases from V and 2 bases from J, with 9 bases between. CDR1 is KGHSH and CDR2 is LQKENI in the germline V gene. CDR3 region: CASSPANTDTQYF. CDR3 nucleotide sequence: TGTGCCAGCTCCCCGGCTAACACAGATACGCAGTATTTT.

This clonotype was recorded many times. The chain is built from TRBV7-3 and TRBJ2-1; 7 positions agree with TRBD1. This CDR3 is built from 14 residues. The germline V gene encodes CDR1 SGHTA and CDR2 FQGTGA. After removal of 3 bases from V and 6 bases from J, the junction contained 5 bases not matched to a gene. CDR3 in amino acids: CASSFNRGGNEQFF. CDR3 nucleotides: TGTGCCAGCAGCTTTAACAGGGGCGGCAATGAGCAGTTCTTC.

The V call is TRBV7-6, the J call TRBJ2-7; 12 bases are shared with TRBD2. Germline V lookup: CDR1 SGHVS, CDR2 FNYEAQ. The length of the CDR3 is 20 residues. J lost 0 bases, V lost 4 bases, and 16 bases had no gene match. The CDR3 DNA reads TGTGCCAGCAGCTCGTATAAACCGGGACTAGCGGGTCACCTCTCCTACGAGCAGTACTTC. Translation: CASSSYKPGLAGHLSYEQYF.

As regards this clonotype: This may arise from a read error, as a much more abundant clone is one base away. This sequence joins TRBV4-1 and TRBJ2-7; D unclear. In germline, CDR1 is MGHRA, CDR2 YSYEKL. CDR3 length equals 13 residues. CDR3 nucleotides: TGCGCCAGCAGCCAGGTAGTTTTTTACGAGCAGCACTTC. The encoded protein is CASSQVVFYEQHF.

This clonotype was found many times. The rearrangement uses TRBV20-1 and TRBJ2-1; 14 bases map to TRBD2. Germline assignment: CDR1 DFQATT and CDR2 SNEGSKA (reference sequence). Germline trimming cut 6 bases from V and 5 bases from J; bases unmatched to any gene: 6. This CDR3 spans 15 amino acids. The CDR3 region has the DNA TGCAGTGCCCGACTAGCGGGAGGGCTCGACAATGAGCAGTTCTTC. Translating it yields CSARLAGGLDNEQFF.

Regarding this clonotype: Just one base apart from a much larger clone, this may be a read error. Since the CDR3 does not end with the conserved phenylalanine or tryptophan, this likely comes from a read error. The chain combines TRBV29-1 with TRBJ1-5; 9 bases are a match to TRBD1. Unmatched junction bases numbered 5, after V lost 6 bases and J lost 5 bases. Germline CDR1 reads SQVTM; CDR2 reads ANQGSEA. The CDR3 covers 13 residues. The CDR3 here is CSVLQGADQPQHL. The CDR3 nucleotides read TGCAGCGTGTTACAGGGGGCAGATCAGCCCCAGCATCTT.

This clonotype was recorded many times. This chain's CDR3 is CASSYGLGNIQYF. The DNA of the CDR3 is TGTGCCAGCAGTTACGGCCTTGGAAACATTCAGTACTTC. The rearrangement joins TRBV6-2 or TRBV6-3 to TRBJ2-4; D gene unclear. V lost 2 bases and J 6 bases, leaving 8 bases between the germline ends. This CDR3 has 13 amino acids. Germline CDR1 MNHEY, CDR2 SVGEGT.

The CDR3: CASSLVTRETQYF. The CDR3 region has the DNA TGTGCCAGCAGCTTAGTAACTAGAGAGACCCAGTACTTC. J is TRBJ2-5 and V is TRBV7-2; tentative D call: TRBD2 (5 bases). Trimming removed 1 base from V and 4 bases from J, with 7 bases in between. CDR1 and CDR2 (germline): SGHTA, FQGNSA. This CDR3 contains 13 residues.

The chain carries TRBV5-1 and TRBJ1-1; 8 bases agree with TRBD1. Germline values: CDR1 SGHRS, CDR2 YFSETQ. The CDR3 has 15 amino acids. V lost 2 bases, J lost 1 base, and 4 bases stayed unmatched. CDR3 loop: CASSFFGQGNTEAFF. The CDR3 nucleotides read TGCGCCAGCAGCTTTTTTGGACAGGGGAACACTGAAGCTTTCTTT.

This clonotype has only a few counts. J is TRBJ1-1 and V is TRBV9; a possible D gene is TRBD1 (5 bases). Trimming pared 3 bases from V and 5 bases from J, leaving 14 bases between. CDR1 and CDR2 (germline): SGDLS, YYNGEE. There are 14 residues in the CDR3. CDR3 nucleotides: TGTGCCAGCAGCGCAAGCAGGGAGTTGACTGAAGCTTTCTTT. It yields the protein CASSASRELTEAFF.

In regard to this clonotype: One base away lies a much larger clone, so this may be a sequencing read error. V gene TRBV18 combines with J gene TRBJ2-6; 7 bases agree with TRBD2. CDR1 and CDR2 (germline): KGHSH, LQKENI. This CDR3 has 17 residues. J was trimmed by 5 bases and V by 3 bases; bases with no gene match: 10. CDR3 protein: CASSPSREGAWANVLTF. The CDR3 DNA reads TGTGCCAGCTCACCGAGCAGGGAGGGAGCATGGGCCAACGTCCTGACTTTC.

Ten or more counts support this clonotype. The chain recombines TRBV2 with TRBJ2-1; 7 bases match TRBD2. Germline loops: CDR1 SNHLY, CDR2 FYNNEI. The CDR3 has 13 residues. After removal of 3 bases from V and 9 bases from J, the junction contained 5 bases not matched to a gene. CDR3 loop: CASSDGGRGEQFF. In DNA, the CDR3 is TGTGCCAGCAGTGATGGGGGGAGGGGTGAGCAGTTCTTC.

As concerns this clonotype: The junction departs from the called germline gene at one end, perhaps through a read error. The chain is built from TRBV6-5 and TRBJ2-1; D tentatively reads TRBD1 or TRBD2 (5 bases each). This CDR3 is 17 amino acids long. CDR1 is MNHEY, CDR2 SVGAGI, per germline. The CDR3 sequence is CASTTRGVYLPYNEQLF. CDR3 sequence (DNA): TGTGCCAGCACCACCCGAGGGGTATACCTCCCCTACAATGAGCAGCTCTTC.

With respect to this clonotype: Possible read error: a much larger clone is one base away. The chain recombines TRBV7-2 with TRBJ2-3, with D hard to call. There are 12 residues in the CDR3. Germline-derived CDR1 and CDR2 are SGHTA and FQGNSA. The DNA for the CDR3 is TGTGCCAGCACCGGAATGTTAGATATGCAGTATTTT. It yields the protein CASTGMLDMQYF.

This clonotype was seen many times. This chain links TRBV2 with TRBJ2-2; no clear D. Trimming left V 6 bases short and J 6 bases short, with 17 bases between. The CDR3 extends over 15 amino acids. Germline V gives CDR1 SNHLY, CDR2 FYNNEI. The DNA of the CDR3 is TGTGCCAGCAGCTCCGGTGAATTAAAGCCCGGGGAGCTGTTTTTT. The encoded protein is CASSSGELKPGELFF.

The chain employs TRBV10-3 and TRBJ2-7; 13 positions agree with TRBD2. This CDR3 contains 18 residues. With 3 bases clipped from V and 4 bases from J, the junction kept 12 bases outside the gene matches. The germline CDR1 and CDR2 sequences are ENHRY and SYGVKD. CDR3 sequence reads: CAISDRAPGLAGKYEQYF. CDR3 coding DNA: TGTGCCATCAGTGACAGGGCCCCGGGACTAGCGGGGAAGTACGAGCAGTACTTC.

This chain connects TRBV11-1 to TRBJ2-1; 9 bases are a match to TRBD2. V shed 5 bases, J shed 5 bases, and the junction held 10 bases outside the gene matches. Looked up from germline, CDR1 is SGHAT and CDR2 is FQDESV (reference sequence). The CDR3 is 16 amino acids. In DNA form, the CDR3 reads TGTGCCAGCAGCACCGAACTAGCGGGCCCGAACAATGAGCAGTTCTTC. It codes for CASSTELAGPNNEQFF.

This clonotype has at least ten counts. The chain couples TRBV4-1 to TRBJ1-2; D is ambiguous. The length of the CDR3 is 13 residues. CDR1 and CDR2 from the germline V gene are MGHRA and YSYEKL. V was cut by 4 bases and J by 4 bases, with 10 bases left in between. The CDR3 protein is CASSPYDSYGYTF. CDR3 nucleotides: TGCGCCAGCAGCCCTTACGATAGCTATGGCTACACCTTC.

This chain joins TRBV7-2 and TRBJ2-3; possible D gene TRBD1, 5 bases. The CDR3 totals 18 residues. V was cut by 2 bases and J by 2 bases, with 20 bases left in between. CDR1 SGHTA and CDR2 FQGNSA come from the germline V gene. The CDR3 nucleotides are TGTGCCAGCAGCTTAAGGGGCCCTTTATTGGCGCCCACAGATACGCAGTATTTT. Its translation: CASSLRGPLLAPTDTQYF. The full variable domain, in which reference TRBV7-2 and TRBJ2-3 provide the parts outside the CDR3, is GAGVSQSPSNKVTEKGKDVELRCDPISGHTALYWYRQSLGQGLEFLIYFQGNSAPDKSGLPSDRFSAERTGGSVSTLTIQRTQQEDSAVYLCASSLRGPLLAPTDTQYFGPGTRLTVL.

The table lists this clonotype with many counts. This sequence joins TRBV6-1 and TRBJ2-3, with D possibly TRBD2 on 6 matching bases. With 3 bases removed from V and 4 bases from J, the gap between germline ends came to 14 bases. CDR3 length equals 15 residues. Germline V gives CDR1 MNHNS, CDR2 SASEGT. CDR3 region: CASSEVGGRSDTQYF. DNA of the CDR3: TGTGCCAGCAGTGAGGTGGGAGGAAGGTCAGATACGCAGTATTTT.

The chain combines TRBV7-2 with TRBJ2-3; 13 nucleotides agree with TRBD2. The CDR3 covers 16 residues. Germline-derived CDR1 and CDR2 are SGHTA and FQGNSA. Losses at the gene ends were 6 bases for V and 3 bases for J; bases not matched to a gene: 6. The CDR3 DNA sequence: TGTGCCAGCAGTTCAGGGACTAGCGGGAAAACAGATACGCAGTATTTT. Amino acids: CASSSGTSGKTDTQYF.

The sample holds one count of this clonotype. This may be a read error: a much more frequent sequence differs by one nucleotide. The J gene is TRBJ2-1, the V gene TRBV3-1; 8 bases agree with TRBD2. The CDR3 extends over 11 amino acids. CDR1 and CDR2 from the germline V gene are LGHDT and YNNKEL (reference sequence). CDR3 sequence (DNA): TGTGCCAGCAGCCAAAGGGGACTAGTGTTATTC. Amino acids: CASSQRGLVLF.

This clonotype turned up a few times. The chain uses TRBV19 and TRBJ1-5, with 11 nucleotides matching TRBD1. The CDR3 consists of 17 residues. J lost 0 bases, V lost 8 bases, and 9 bases had no gene match. CDR1 and CDR2 (germline): LNHDA, SQIVND (reference sequence). The CDR3 region is CASSGTGGFYSNQPQHF. The CDR3 nucleotides are TGTGCCAGTTCCGGGACAGGGGGTTTCTATAGCAATCAGCCCCAGCATTTT.

This clonotype has only one observation. This clone may be a read error of a much larger clone one base away. V gene TRBV18 combines with J gene TRBJ2-5; no definite D call. There are 13 residues in the CDR3. Trimming cost V 8 bases and J 1 base, with 11 bases left between them. In germline, CDR1 is KGHSH, CDR2 LQKENI. The CDR3 spells CASLRWSQETQYF. The CDR3 DNA is TGTGCCAGCCTTCGGTGGTCCCAAGAGACCCAGTACTTC. Filled out from reference TRBV18 and TRBJ2-5, the complete variable domain reads NAGVMQNPRHLVRRRGQEARLRCSPMKGHSHVYWYRQLPEEGLKFMVYLQKENIIDESGMPKERFSAEFPKEGPSILRIQQVVRGDSAAYFCASLRWSQETQYFGPGTRLLVL.

This clonotype was counted at least ten times. The V gene is TRBV7-9, the J gene TRBJ1-2, with D uncertain. Trimming shortened V by 10 bases and J by 0 bases, and 12 bases separated the two germline ends. This CDR3 spans 13 amino acids. CDR1 and CDR2 from the germline V gene are SEHNR and FQNEAQ (reference sequence). The CDR3 spells CAISYDTNYGYTF. In DNA, the CDR3 is TGTGCCATTTCCTACGACACTAACTATGGCTACACCTTC.

The chain joins TRBV20-1 to TRBJ2-7; TRBD1 might be the D (5 bases). This CDR3 is built from 15 residues. Looked up from germline, CDR1 is DFQATT and CDR2 is SNEGSKA (reference sequence). The ends were cut back, 3 bases at V and 0 bases at J, with 15 bases in the middle. The CDR3 region has the DNA TGCAGTGCTAGCGCCCCCAGGGTGAGCTCCTACGAGCAGTACTTC. Its translation: CSASAPRVSSYEQYF.

This clonotype was counted once. The chain joins TRBV6-2 or TRBV6-3 to TRBJ2-7; 12 bases map to TRBD2. V lost 3 bases and J lost 9; bases outside the gene matches: 9. CDR1 MNHEY and CDR2 SVGEGT come from the germline V gene. This CDR3 region has 15 residues. The CDR3 DNA reads TGTGCCAGCAGTTATGTTGAGACTAGCGGGGGATGGCAGTACTTC. Encoded protein: CASSYVETSGGWQYF.

This clonotype was seen at least ten times. The rearrangement joins TRBV12-3 or TRBV12-4 to TRBJ2-7; 9 bases are shared with TRBD2. The CDR3 totals 15 residues. After removal of 6 bases from V and 3 bases from J, the junction contained 9 bases not matched to a gene. The CDR3 region has the DNA TGTGCCAGCAGCCGCGGACTAGCGAATATCTACGAGCAGTACTTC. Protein: CASSRGLANIYEQYF.